A single sample gave rise to the 24 T cell receptor beta chains below, sequenced in a study of blood T cell repertoires in COVID-19. This table comes from immunoSEQ multiplex PCR, and its TCRdb copy is limited to in-frame clones, with some not included. The sample yields about 200,000 clones, roughly 89% seen once. Sequencing used peripheral blood. These receptors all stem from a young man who had recovered from COVID-19.

The gene calls are TRBV27 and TRBJ2-7; perhaps TRBD1 as D (6 bases). The V and J ends lost 6 bases and 3 bases respectively, with 12 bases between them. The CDR3 sequence is 13 residues long. CDR1 MNHEY and CDR2 SMNVEV come from the germline V gene (reference sequence). The CDR3 protein is CASRRDILYEQYF. The CDR3 DNA reads TGTGCCAGCAGACGGGACATCCTCTACGAGCAGTACTTC.

V gene TRBV27 combines with J gene TRBJ1-1, with TRBD1 matching over 9 bases. The junction had 5 bases not matched to a gene; V was cut back by 5 bases and J by 1 base. This CDR3 is 15 amino acids long. Germline V gene lookup returns CDR1 MNHEY and CDR2 SMNVEV (reference sequence). CDR3 sequence (DNA): TGTGCCAGCAGTCCGGGGACAGGGAAGAACACTGAAGCTTTCTTT. This translates into CASSPGTGKNTEAFF.

The chain couples TRBV29-1 to TRBJ1-2, with TRBD1 as a possible D gene (6 bases). The CDR3 length is 12 residues. The V end lost 8 bases, the J end lost 3 bases, and 13 bases lay between the germline ends. Germline CDR1 and CDR2: SQVTM and ANQGSEA. The CDR3 bases are TGCAGCCTAGGGGGTTTGGACTATGGCTACACCTTC. Protein product: CSLGGLDYGYTF.

The CDR3 is CASGAGVGLAGGTGELFF. The DNA of the CDR3 is TGTGCTAGTGGCGCCGGCGTCGGACTAGCGGGGGGCACCGGGGAGCTGTTTTTT. The chain has TRBV12-5 and TRBJ2-2, with 14 bases aligning to TRBD2. Germline V lookup: CDR1 LGHNT, CDR2 FRNRAP. The trim removed 6 bases at V and 4 bases at J, leaving 10 bases unmatched. The CDR3 loop spans 18 amino acids.

The chain couples TRBV29-1 to TRBJ2-7, with 8 bases lining up with TRBD2. V shed 5 bases, J shed 6 bases, and the junction held 12 bases outside the gene matches. Germline loops: CDR1 SQVTM, CDR2 ANQGSEA. The CDR3 sequence is 14 residues long. Written as DNA, the CDR3 is TGCAGCGTTCGGCCTGTCGGGGGGGCGAGCGAGCAGTACTTC. This sequence encodes CSVRPVGGASEQYF.

The CDR3 here is CASSESNRVTEAFF. CDR3 DNA: TGCGCCAGCAGTGAGTCTAACAGAGTCACTGAAGCTTTCTTT. The rearrangement joins TRBV10-1 to TRBJ1-1; no reliable D call. The CDR3 totals 14 residues. CDR1 and CDR2 (germline): WNHNN, SYGVQD (reference sequence). V was cut by 0 bases and J by 4 bases, with 9 bases left in between.

The gene calls are TRBV7-2 and TRBJ2-7; 13 bases are shared with TRBD2. Germline trimming cut 1 base from V and 0 bases from J; bases unmatched to any gene: 3. From germline, CDR1 is SGHTA and CDR2 FQGNSA. The CDR3 is 17 residues long. CDR3 sequence reads: CASSLGGLAGISYEQYF. In nucleotides, the CDR3 is TGTGCCAGCAGCTTAGGGGGACTAGCGGGGATCTCCTACGAGCAGTACTTC.

The chain carries TRBV20-1 and TRBJ2-7; perhaps TRBD1 as D (5 bases). The germline V and J ends were trimmed by 7 bases and 0 bases, with 7 bases remaining between them. CDR3 length equals 11 residues. The germline V gene has CDR1 DFQATT and CDR2 SNEGSKA (reference sequence). The CDR3 coding sequence is TGCAGTGTGACAGTCTCCTACGAGCAGTACTTC. It specifies CSVTVSYEQYF.

V gene TRBV7-2 combines with J gene TRBJ2-7, with D hard to call. V lost 0 bases and J lost 5, with 11 bases in between. The CDR3 consists of 14 residues. Germline assignment: CDR1 SGHTA and CDR2 FQGNSA. The CDR3 sequence is CASSLARQRNEQYF. The CDR3 region has the DNA TGTGCCAGCAGCTTAGCAAGGCAGCGAAACGAGCAGTACTTC. Variable domain in full (rest from reference TRBV7-2 and TRBJ2-7): GAGVSQSPSNKVTEKGKDVELRCDPISGHTALYWYRQSLGQGLEFLIYFQGNSAPDKSGLPSDRFSAERTGGSVSTLTIQRTQQEDSAVYLCASSLARQRNEQYFGPGTRLTVT.

J is TRBJ2-2 and V is TRBV11-3; 10 nucleotides agree with TRBD1. The CDR3 contains 15 residues. Germline V gene sequence: CDR1 SGHNT, CDR2 YENEEA. The J segment lost 5 bases and the V segment lost 3 bases, leaving 3 bases of the junction unmatched. This chain's CDR3 is CASSLMGQGTGELFF. The CDR3 DNA reads TGTGCCAGCAGCTTGATGGGACAGGGGACCGGGGAGCTGTTTTTT.

The V call is TRBV20-1, the J call TRBJ2-1, with D perhaps TRBD1 (6 bases). The CDR3 is 11 residues long. Trimming stripped 6 bases from V and 9 bases from J, with 12 bases between. The germline gives CDR1 DFQATT, CDR2 SNEGSKA (reference sequence). The CDR3, as DNA: TGCAGTGCGCCAGGGGTAGGTGAGCAGTTCTTC. Translated, it gives CSAPGVGEQFF.

The chain links TRBV27 to TRBJ1-5; D is possibly TRBD1 (5 bases). The V end lost 5 bases, the J end lost 4 bases, and 9 bases lay between the germline ends. Germline V gene data show CDR1 as MNHEY and CDR2 as SMNVEV (reference sequence). The CDR3 extends over 13 amino acids. CDR3 in amino acids: CASSLTVNQPQHF. CDR3 bases: TGTGCCAGCAGTCTGACAGTTAATCAGCCCCAGCATTTT.

The chain is built from TRBV13 and TRBJ2-1, with 12 nucleotides matching TRBD1. The CDR3 sequence is 16 residues long. V shed 5 bases, J shed 7 bases, and the junction held 9 bases outside the gene matches. Germline V gene lookup returns CDR1 PRHDT and CDR2 FYEKMQ (reference sequence). In DNA, the CDR3 is TGTGCCAGCAGCCCTAGTCGGGGACAGGGGGCAAATGAGCAGTTCTTC. This gives the protein CASSPSRGQGANEQFF.

This rearrangement joins TRBV7-9 to TRBJ1-5; 7 nucleotides line up with TRBD1. Germline loops: CDR1 SEHNR, CDR2 FQNEAQ (reference sequence). The ends lost 10 bases at V and 3 bases at J; junction bases unmatched: 12. The CDR3 has 15 amino acids. The CDR3 DNA sequence: TGTGCCACCCAGGGGGGAATACTTGACAATCAGCCCCAGCATTTT. Translated: CATQGGILDNQPQHF.

The genes are TRBV12-3 or TRBV12-4 and TRBJ1-5, with D unclear. The CDR3 contains 13 residues. Trimming stripped 7 bases from V and 4 bases from J, with 11 bases between. Written as DNA, the CDR3 is TGTGCCAGCACCCCGATGGCAAATCAGCCCCAGCATTTT. Amino acids: CASTPMANQPQHF.

V usage is TRBV5-4 and J usage is TRBJ2-7; D unclear. The CDR3 runs 13 residues. Germline V gene data show CDR1 as SGHNT and CDR2 as YYREEE (reference sequence). Trimming took 4 bases from V and 0 from J, leaving 8 bases between them. The CDR3 nucleotides are TGTGCCAGCAGCCCCTCGAGCTCCTACGAGCAGTACTTC. Its protein product is CASSPSSSYEQYF.

This chain connects TRBV4-1 to TRBJ2-3; maybe TRBD2 (6 bases). The V end was cut by 3 bases, the J end by 11 bases, with 15 bases between. The germline V gene has CDR1 MGHRA and CDR2 YSYEKL. The CDR3 has 13 amino acids. The CDR3 region has the DNA TGCGCCAGCAGCCAGGGGGACGGGGGTAAGCAGTATTTT. Translated, it gives CASSQGDGGKQYF.

The V call is TRBV24-1, the J call TRBJ1-1; 8 positions match TRBD1. The length of the CDR3 is 15 residues. V was clipped by 7 bases and J by 2 bases; unmatched bases: 8. Germline loops: CDR1 KGHDR, CDR2 SFDVKD. CDR3: CATSSSDRGNTEAFF. For the CDR3, the DNA is TGTGCCACCAGCTCGTCAGACAGGGGAAACACTGAAGCTTTCTTT.

As to this clone: This sample also contains other DNA sequences that code for the same CDR3. The chain links TRBV11-3 to TRBJ2-5, with 7 bases identical to TRBD1. CDR3 length equals 14 residues. V lost 5 bases and J lost 1; bases outside the gene matches: 4. Germline lookup yields CDR1 SGHNT and CDR2 YENEEA. The CDR3 nucleotides are TGTGCCAGCAGCCCTGGGACAGTCCAAGAGACCCAGTACTTC. Encoded protein: CASSPGTVQETQYF. The whole variable domain, remainder taken from reference TRBV11-3 and TRBJ2-5, is EAGVVQSPRYKIIEKKQPVAFWCNPISGHNTLYWYLQNLGQGPELLIRYENEEAVDDSQLPKDRFSAERLKGVDSTLKIQPAELGDSAVYLCASSPGTVQETQYFGPGTRLLVL.

This chain links TRBV6-1 with TRBJ1-3, with a weak D call TRBD1 (5 bases). V was cut by 2 bases and J by 1 base, with 9 bases left in between. This CDR3 region has 15 residues. Per germline, CDR1 MNHNS and CDR2 SASEGT. Here the CDR3 reads CASSELGGSGNTIYF. CDR3 in DNA: TGTGCCAGCAGTGAACTCGGGGGATCTGGAAACACCATATATTTT.

The chain recombines TRBV13 with TRBJ1-6; tentative D call: TRBD1 (5 bases). Germline V CDR1 and CDR2: PRHDT, FYEKMQ (reference sequence). Trimming left V 2 bases short and J 8 bases short, with 7 bases between. This CDR3 has 13 amino acids. CDR3 sequence reads: CASSLRGYSPLHF. As DNA, the CDR3 is TGTGCCAGCAGCTTAAGGGGCTATTCACCCCTCCACTTT.

This clone was picked up one time. V gene TRBV14 combines with J gene TRBJ1-2; TRBD1 matches 9 bases. V gave up 2 bases and J gave up 8 bases; unmatched junction bases: 9. The CDR3 has 15 amino acids. Germline-derived CDR1 and CDR2 are SGHDN and FVKESK. This CDR3 is CASSQKRTGDGGYTF. CDR3 nucleotides: TGTGCCAGCAGCCAAAAAAGGACAGGGGATGGCGGCTACACCTTC.

The chain links TRBV7-9 to TRBJ2-3; no definite D call. Trimming shortened V by 1 base and J by 10 bases, and 6 bases separated the two germline ends. From germline, CDR1 is SEHNR and CDR2 FQNEAQ (reference sequence). This CDR3 is built from 11 residues. CDR3 region: CASSLDTPQYF. DNA for the CDR3: TGTGCCAGCAGCTTAGACACCCCGCAGTATTTT.

The chain couples TRBV30 to TRBJ1-4; weak D call: TRBD1 (5 bases). From germline, CDR1 is GTSNPN and CDR2 SVGIG (reference sequence). The V and J ends lost 0 bases and 7 bases respectively, with 18 bases between them. The CDR3 contains 16 residues. As DNA, the CDR3 is TGTGCCTGGAGTGTAGAAGGGGCCCTCTTGGGTGAAAAACTGTTTTTT. Protein: CAWSVEGALLGEKLFF.